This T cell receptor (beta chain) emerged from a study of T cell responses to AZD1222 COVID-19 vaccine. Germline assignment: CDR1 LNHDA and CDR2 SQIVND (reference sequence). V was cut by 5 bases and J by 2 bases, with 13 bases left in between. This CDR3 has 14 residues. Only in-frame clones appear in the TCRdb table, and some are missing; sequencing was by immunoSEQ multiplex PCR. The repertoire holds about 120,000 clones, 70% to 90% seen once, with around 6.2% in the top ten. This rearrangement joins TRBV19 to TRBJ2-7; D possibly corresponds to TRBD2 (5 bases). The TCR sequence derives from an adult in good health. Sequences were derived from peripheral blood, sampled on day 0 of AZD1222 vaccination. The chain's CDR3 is CASSGSPSTYEQYF. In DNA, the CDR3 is TGTGCCAGTAGTGGCAGCCCTAGCACCTACGAGCAGTACTTC.